The clone carrying this T cell receptor (beta chain) was counted many times. Its antigen remains unidentified. This sample was included in a study of tumor-infiltrating lymphocytes in primary liver carcinoma. Study-wide background: Samples produced roughly 3.65 to 7.5 million productive TCRbeta reads, comparable across tissue types. Study-wide results and limits: Tumor region pairs showed greater overlap than either tumor-adjacent or tumor-blood pairs did.

TCR beta cDNA was prepared out of around 460 ng total RNA by means of a constant-region primer. Slightly modified ARM-PCR with three nested multiplex PCR rounds yielded TCR beta libraries. The opening two PCR rounds, around 11 cycles each, paired TRBV1-TRBV30 forward primers with a C-beta reverse primer. TCRdb used MiXCR to reprocess the multiplex PCR reads, holding one entry per CDR3 protein. The sample includes roughly 330,000 distinct CDR3 sequences, approximately 64% of them seen just once. Unsorted whole blood supplied the RNA, and germline DNA was extracted too. V was pared by 2 bases and J by 1 base, with 10 bases between. CDR3 length equals 15 residues. Germline V gene data show CDR1 as MGHRA and CDR2 as YSYEKL.

The sample comprised peripheral blood. The origin of this receptor is a man between 35 and 55 years old with primary liver carcinoma and hepatitis B virus infection. The chain combines TRBV4-1 with TRBJ2-3; D unresolved. CDR3 bases: TGCGCCAGCAGCCAATACTCCGACCGCACAGATACGCAGTATTTT. This sequence encodes CASSQYSDRTDTQYF.